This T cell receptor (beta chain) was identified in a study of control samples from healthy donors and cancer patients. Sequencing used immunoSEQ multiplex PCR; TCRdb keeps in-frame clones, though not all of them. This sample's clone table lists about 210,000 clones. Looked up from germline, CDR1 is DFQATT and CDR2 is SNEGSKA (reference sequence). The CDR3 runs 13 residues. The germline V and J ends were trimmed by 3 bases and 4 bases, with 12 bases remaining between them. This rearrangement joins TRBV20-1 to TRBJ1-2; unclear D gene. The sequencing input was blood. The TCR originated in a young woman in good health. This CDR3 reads CSASRADGYGYTF. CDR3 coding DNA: TGCAGTGCTAGTCGGGCAGACGGCTATGGCTACACCTTC.